Below, 27 T cell receptor beta chains from the same sample are listed, as sequenced in a study of blood T cell repertoires in COVID-19. Sequencing used immunoSEQ multiplex PCR; TCRdb keeps in-frame clones, though not all of them. Of some 350,000 clones in the sample, around 83% were seen once. Sequencing was carried out using peripheral blood. The receptors originated from a man aged 25 to 40 with active or convalescent COVID-19.

The chain links TRBV4-1 to TRBJ2-3; TRBD2 might be the D (7 bases). This CDR3 is built from 17 residues. CDR1 MGHRA and CDR2 YSYEKL come from the germline V gene. With 0 bases removed from V and 0 bases from J, the gap between germline ends came to 13 bases. The CDR3 sequence is CASSQDRGGRSTDTQYF. CDR3 coding DNA: TGCGCCAGCAGCCAAGATAGGGGGGGAAGAAGCACAGATACGCAGTATTTT.

V gene TRBV19 combines with J gene TRBJ2-1, with D possibly being TRBD2 (7 bases). CDR1 and CDR2 from the germline V gene are LNHDA and SQIVND (reference sequence). Trimming took 3 bases from V and 1 from J, leaving 13 bases between them. This CDR3 is built from 16 residues. The DNA for the CDR3 is TGTGCCAGTAGTATCACCGGGGGGCCATCCTACAATGAGCAGTTCTTC. It specifies CASSITGGPSYNEQFF.

V gene TRBV28 combines with J gene TRBJ2-1; D might be TRBD1 (6 bases). Germline CDR1 MDHEN, CDR2 SYDVKM. Trimming took off 6 bases at V and 13 bases at J, with 13 bases between the two ends. CDR3 length: 11 amino acids. The CDR3 sequence: CASRSRGEQFF. For the CDR3, the DNA is TGTGCCAGCAGGAGCAGGGGAGAACAGTTCTTC.

The chain recombines TRBV6-5 with TRBJ2-1, with D uncertain. Germline V gene lookup returns CDR1 MNHEY and CDR2 SVGAGI. This CDR3 has 15 amino acids. V was trimmed by 7 bases and J by 3 bases, leaving 16 bases between them. CDR3 sequence: CASTPAGGFYNEQFF. In DNA, the CDR3 is TGTGCCAGCACCCCAGCTGGCGGCTTCTACAATGAGCAGTTCTTC.

This clone has only one observation. The gene calls are TRBV27 and TRBJ2-3; D gene uncertain. This CDR3 is 13 amino acids long. Germline V CDR1 and CDR2: MNHEY, SMNVEV (reference sequence). Trimming took 7 bases from V and 2 from J, leaving 10 bases between them. The CDR3 DNA is TGTGCCAGCACTCCCTCTTTCACAGATACGCAGTATTTT. Its translation: CASTPSFTDTQYF.

The chain is built from TRBV19 and TRBJ2-5, with TRBD1 identical over 11 bases. Germline-derived CDR1 and CDR2 are LNHDA and SQIVND (reference sequence). With 6 bases clipped from V and 7 bases from J, the junction kept 7 bases outside the gene matches. This CDR3 is 14 amino acids long. The CDR3 DNA reads as TGTGCCAGTAGGAGGACAGGGGGCGGGGTGACCCAGTACTTC. Translating it yields CASRRTGGGVTQYF.

This sequence joins TRBV28 and TRBJ2-1; 10 bases line up with TRBD2. Germline CDR1 is MDHEN and CDR2 is SYDVKM. This CDR3 contains 15 residues. The junction had 4 bases not matched to a gene; V was cut back by 6 bases and J by 2 bases. The CDR3 DNA reads as TGTGCCAGCAGCTTTACTAGCGGGGCCTACAATGAGCAGTTCTTC. It yields the protein CASSFTSGAYNEQFF.

The sample holds a few counts of this clone. This chain's CDR3 is CASSWDRGSPLHF. The CDR3, as DNA: TGTGCCAGCAGCTGGGACAGGGGATCACCCCTCCACTTT. The chain uses TRBV6-2 or TRBV6-3 and TRBJ1-6, with 10 bases aligning to TRBD1. The CDR3 extends over 13 amino acids. With V trimmed by 6 bases and J by 10 bases, 3 bases remained unmatched. The germline gives CDR1 MNHEY, CDR2 SVGEGT.

The rearrangement joins TRBV24-1 to TRBJ2-3, with 11 bases identical to TRBD1. Germline V gene sequence: CDR1 KGHDR, CDR2 SFDVKD. V shed 9 bases and J 3 bases; nucleotides not matched to a gene: 4. This CDR3 contains 14 residues. As DNA, the CDR3 is TGTGCCACCCGGACAGGGGGCGCGACAGATACGCAGTATTTT. Translation: CATRTGGATDTQYF.

The chain employs TRBV2 and TRBJ1-4, with 10 bases aligning to TRBD1. Trimming took 6 bases from V and 2 from J; bases not matched to a gene: 3. The CDR3 totals 15 residues. Germline CDR1 is SNHLY and CDR2 is FYNNEI. DNA for the CDR3: TGTGCCAGCAGGAGACAGGGGGCGACTAATGAAAAACTGTTTTTT. This codes for CASRRQGATNEKLFF.

The chain employs TRBV11-3 and TRBJ1-2, with unresolved D. CDR1 SGHNT and CDR2 YENEEA come from the germline V gene. V was shortened by 1 base and J by 8 bases, with 14 bases between the two germline ends. The CDR3 consists of 14 residues. CDR3 region: CASSLGSEIYGYTF. In nucleotides, the CDR3 is TGTGCCAGCAGCTTAGGGTCAGAAATTTACGGCTACACCTTC.

The chain couples TRBV7-2 to TRBJ1-2; no definite D call. CDR3 length: 13 residues. In germline, CDR1 is SGHTA, CDR2 FQGNSA. V lost 3 bases to trimming and J lost 8 bases, with 13 bases between them. CDR3 residues: CASSFTVVKGYTF. As DNA, the CDR3 is TGTGCCAGCAGCTTCACGGTGGTGAAAGGCTACACCTTC.

The chain recombines TRBV6-5 with TRBJ1-1; D perhaps matches TRBD1 (5 bases). This CDR3 region has 13 residues. V was shortened by 6 bases and J by 1 base, with 9 bases between the two germline ends. The germline CDR1 and CDR2 sequences are MNHEY and SVGAGI. The CDR3 loop is CASRIGQNTEAFF. CDR3 bases: TGTGCCAGCAGGATCGGACAGAACACTGAAGCTTTCTTT.

V and J are TRBV4-3 and TRBJ2-7; TRBD2 might be the D (5 bases). The CDR3 totals 13 residues. Trimming removed 0 bases from V and 4 bases from J, with 7 bases in between. Germline-derived CDR1 and CDR2 are LGHNA and YSLEER. CDR3 amino acids: CASSQDRTYEQYF. CDR3 nucleotide sequence: TGCGCCAGCAGCCAAGATCGGACTTACGAGCAGTACTTC.

The chain joins TRBV6-5 to TRBJ2-2; 8 nucleotides align to TRBD1. The junction had 3 bases not matched to a gene; V was cut back by 8 bases and J by 1 base. CDR1 and CDR2 from the germline V gene are MNHEY and SVGAGI. This CDR3 is built from 14 residues. CDR3 residues: CASLGQVNTGELFF. DNA of the CDR3: TGTGCCAGCTTGGGACAGGTGAACACCGGGGAGCTGTTTTTT.

The chain joins TRBV11-2 to TRBJ1-4; 8 bases line up with TRBD1. From germline, CDR1 is SGHAT and CDR2 FQNNGV. CDR3 length equals 15 residues. V lost 3 bases to trimming and J lost 8 bases; unmatched junction nucleotides: 8. CDR3 amino acids: CASSFGQGVEEKLFF. DNA of the CDR3: TGTGCCAGCAGCTTCGGACAGGGCGTAGAGGAAAAACTGTTTTTT. Variable domain in full (rest from reference TRBV11-2 and TRBJ1-4): EAGVAQSPRYKIIEKRQSVAFWCNPISGHATLYWYQQILGQGPKLLIQFQNNGVVDDSQLPKDRFSAERLKGVDSTLKIQPAKLEDSAVYLCASSFGQGVEEKLFFGSGTQLSVL.

The chain uses TRBV30 and TRBJ2-7; D remains unclear. Looked up from germline, CDR1 is GTSNPN and CDR2 is SVGIG (reference sequence). This CDR3 is built from 11 residues. V lost 0 bases to trimming and J lost 3 bases, with 3 bases between them. CDR3 nucleotide sequence: TGTGCCTGGAGTGTCCTCTACGAGCAGTACTTC. Translation gives CAWSVLYEQYF.

The gene calls are TRBV5-1 and TRBJ2-1; D possibly corresponds to TRBD2 (7 bases). Germline V gene data show CDR1 as SGHRS and CDR2 as YFSETQ. The CDR3 spans 17 residues. The V gene lost 0 bases and the J gene lost 0 bases, with 13 bases spanning the gap. CDR3 coding DNA: TGCGCCAGCAGCTTGGCCCCCGCGGGGGCCTCCTACAATGAGCAGTTCTTC. Protein product: CASSLAPAGASYNEQFF.

This chain joins TRBV3-1 (or the pseudogene TRBV3-2) and TRBJ1-2; D gene uncertain. The CDR3 loop spans 14 amino acids. V was pared by 2 bases and J by 1 base, with 8 bases between. Germline assignment: CDR1 LGHDT and CDR2 YNNKEL (reference sequence). CDR3 protein: CASSQPSGNYGYTF. DNA of the CDR3: TGTGCCAGCAGCCAACCGTCGGGTAACTATGGCTACACCTTC.

The chain employs TRBV1 and TRBJ2-5; TRBD2 is the table's D call and was not checked against the DNA. TRBV1 is labeled a pseudogene. The CDR3 is made up of 16 amino acids. This CDR3 reads CTSSQEKRGDQETQYF. The CDR3 coding sequence is TGCACCAGCAGCCAAGAAAAGCGGGGGGACCAAGAGACCCAGTACTTC.

This chain uses TRBV30 with TRBJ1-4, with D uncertain. Germline values: CDR1 GTSNPN, CDR2 SVGIG (reference sequence). The CDR3 loop spans 14 amino acids. Between the trimmed V and J ends, which lost 2 bases and 5 bases, there was a span of 12 bases. The CDR3 sequence: CAWSRGSSNEKLFF. The CDR3 bases are TGTGCCTGGAGTCGAGGGTCTAGCAATGAAAAACTGTTTTTT.

This clone was observed a few times. J is TRBJ1-2 and V is TRBV7-8, with D uncertain. This CDR3 spans 15 amino acids. V lost 1 base to trimming and J lost 8 bases, with 17 bases between them. Germline CDR1 is SGHVS and CDR2 is FQNEAQ. The CDR3 DNA reads TGTGCCAGCAGCTTAGATTGGCTTCGGGTTGAAGGCTACACCTTC. This gives the protein CASSLDWLRVEGYTF. The entire variable domain, with the rest obtained from reference TRBV7-8 and TRBJ1-2, is as follows: GAGVSQSPRYKVAKRGQDVALRCDPISGHVSLFWYQQALGQGPEFLTYFQNEAQLDKSGLPSDRFFAERPEGSVSTLKIQRTQQEDSAVYLCASSLDWLRVEGYTFGSGTRLTVV.

The chain is built from TRBV5-5 and TRBJ1-3; D gene uncertain. Per germline, CDR1 SGHKS and CDR2 YYEKEE (reference sequence). Trimming took 4 bases from V and 0 from J, leaving 14 bases between them. The CDR3 consists of 16 residues. The CDR3, as DNA: TGTGCCAGCAGCGGAGCCGGGAGTTTCTCTGGAAACACCATATATTTT. Its translation is CASSGAGSFSGNTIYF.

This clone was seen a single time. This chain joins TRBV18 and TRBJ2-3; TRBD2 matches at 9 bases. The J segment lost 0 bases and the V segment lost 3 bases, leaving 4 bases of the junction unmatched. The germline gives CDR1 KGHSH, CDR2 LQKENI. This CDR3 is built from 16 residues. CDR3 DNA: TGTGCCAGCTCACCCGGGACTAGCAGGAGCACAGATACGCAGTATTTT. It encodes CASSPGTSRSTDTQYF.

The rearrangement uses TRBV30 and TRBJ2-7; TRBD2 matches at 7 bases. This CDR3 contains 15 residues. The junction had 14 bases not matched to a gene; V was cut back by 3 bases and J by 6 bases. From germline, CDR1 is GTSNPN and CDR2 SVGIG (reference sequence). Here the CDR3 reads CAWSGEGGSYFEQYF. The CDR3 coding sequence is TGTGCCTGGAGCGGTGAGGGCGGGAGTTATTTCGAGCAGTACTTC.

This clone turned up a few times. The rearrangement links TRBV4-3 to TRBJ1-6; D gene ambiguous. This CDR3 comprises 15 residues. V was shortened by 0 bases and J by 11 bases, with 14 bases between the two germline ends. Germline V gives CDR1 LGHNA, CDR2 YSLEER. CDR3 sequence: CASSQEVSGLAPLHF. The CDR3 DNA follows: TGCGCCAGCAGCCAAGAGGTTTCGGGTCTCGCACCCCTCCACTTT.

The gene calls are TRBV6-2 or TRBV6-3 and TRBJ2-3, with TRBD1 identical over 8 bases. Germline CDR1 reads MNHEY; CDR2 reads SVGEGT. V lost 5 bases and J lost 3; bases outside the gene matches: 7. The CDR3 has 15 residues. CDR3 sequence (DNA): TGTGCCAGCAGTGGACAGGGTTTGCGGACAGATACGCAGTATTTT. Translated, it gives CASSGQGLRTDTQYF.